The sequence of this T cell receptor beta chain was determined in a study of T cells in localized non-small cell lung cancer. Of note for this clone: Its antigen is undetermined.

CDR1 and CDR2 from the germline V gene are SQVTM and ANQGSEA. Losses at the gene ends were 1 base for V and 1 base for J; bases not matched to a gene: 2. CDR3 length equals 15 residues. General study findings and limits: Elevated circulating T cell density in blood was associated with longer overall survival.

Profiled with immunoSEQ multiplex PCR; TCRdb holds only in-frame clones, not every one. The data hold some 16,000 clones, with around 88% observed a single time. The TCR sequence derives from a male donor aged 60 or over with stage II squamous cell lung carcinoma. The sample consisted of peripheral blood, taken before any cancer treatment. The chain carries TRBV29-1 and TRBJ2-7; TRBD1 matches at 12 bases. DNA of the CDR3: TGCAGCGTTGAAGGGGACAGGGGGCTATCCTACGAGCAGTACTTC. This codes for CSVEGDRGLSYEQYF.